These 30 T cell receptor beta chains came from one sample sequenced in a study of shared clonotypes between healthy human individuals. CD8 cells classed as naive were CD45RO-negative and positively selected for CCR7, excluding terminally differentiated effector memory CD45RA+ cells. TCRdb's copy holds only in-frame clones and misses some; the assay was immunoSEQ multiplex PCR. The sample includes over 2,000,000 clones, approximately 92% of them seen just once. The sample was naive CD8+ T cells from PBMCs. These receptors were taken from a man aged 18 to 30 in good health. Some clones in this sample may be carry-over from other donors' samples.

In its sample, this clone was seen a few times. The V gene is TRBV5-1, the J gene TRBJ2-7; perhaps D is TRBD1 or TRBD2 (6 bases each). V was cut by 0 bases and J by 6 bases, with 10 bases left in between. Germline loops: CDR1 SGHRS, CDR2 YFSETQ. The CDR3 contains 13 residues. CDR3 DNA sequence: TGCGCCAGCAGCTTGGGGTCGGGGGCCGAGCAGTACTTC. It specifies CASSLGSGAEQYF.

CDR3 sequence reads: CASSLRTVAAPDNEQFF. In DNA, the CDR3 is TGTGCCAGCAGCTTAAGGACAGTAGCCGCTCCTGACAATGAGCAGTTCTTC. The chain is built from TRBV5-6 and TRBJ2-1, with D possibly matching TRBD1 (6 bases). Per germline, CDR1 SGHDT and CDR2 YYEEEE. This CDR3 is built from 17 residues. The germline V and J ends were trimmed by 2 bases and 5 bases, with 20 bases remaining between them.

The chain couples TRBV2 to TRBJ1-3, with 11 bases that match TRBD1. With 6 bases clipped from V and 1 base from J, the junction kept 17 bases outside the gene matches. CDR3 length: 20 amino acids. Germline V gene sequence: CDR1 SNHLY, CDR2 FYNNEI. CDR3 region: CASSDRRDRGSKVSGNTIYF. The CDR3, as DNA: TGTGCCAGCAGCGATCGCCGGGACAGGGGGTCAAAAGTGTCTGGAAACACCATATATTTT.

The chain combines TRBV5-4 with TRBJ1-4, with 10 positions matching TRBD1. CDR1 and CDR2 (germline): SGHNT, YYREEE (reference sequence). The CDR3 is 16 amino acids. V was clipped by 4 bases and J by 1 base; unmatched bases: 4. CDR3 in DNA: TGTGCCAGCAGCGCGACAGGGGGCGGAACTAATGAAAAACTGTTTTTT. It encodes CASSATGGGTNEKLFF.

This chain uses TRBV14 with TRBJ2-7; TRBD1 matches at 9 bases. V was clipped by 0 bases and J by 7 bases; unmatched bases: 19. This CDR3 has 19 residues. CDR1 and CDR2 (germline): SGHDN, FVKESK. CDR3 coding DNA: TGTGCCAGCAGCCAAGACCTTCTTGAAATGGGACAGGGTCCCTTGGAGCAGTACTTC. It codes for CASSQDLLEMGQGPLEQYF.

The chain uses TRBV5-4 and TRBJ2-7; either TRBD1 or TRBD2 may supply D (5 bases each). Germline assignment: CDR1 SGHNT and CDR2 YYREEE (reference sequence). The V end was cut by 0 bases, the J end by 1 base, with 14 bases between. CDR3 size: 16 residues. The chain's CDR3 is CASSLARGAVSYEQYF. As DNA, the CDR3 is TGTGCCAGCAGCTTGGCCCGGGGCGCGGTATCCTACGAGCAGTACTTC.

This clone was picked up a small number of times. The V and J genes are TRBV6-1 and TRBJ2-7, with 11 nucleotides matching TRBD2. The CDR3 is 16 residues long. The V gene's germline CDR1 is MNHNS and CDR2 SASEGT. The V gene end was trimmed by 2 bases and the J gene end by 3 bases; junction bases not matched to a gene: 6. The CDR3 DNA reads TGTGCCAGCAGTGAAATATTCGGGACTAGCGGCTACGAGCAGTACTTC. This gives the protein CASSEIFGTSGYEQYF.

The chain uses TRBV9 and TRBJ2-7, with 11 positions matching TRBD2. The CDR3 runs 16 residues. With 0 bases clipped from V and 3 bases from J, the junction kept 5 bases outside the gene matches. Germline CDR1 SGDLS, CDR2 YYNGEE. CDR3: CASSVVGTSGLYEQYF. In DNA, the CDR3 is TGTGCCAGCAGCGTAGTCGGGACTAGCGGTCTCTACGAGCAGTACTTC.

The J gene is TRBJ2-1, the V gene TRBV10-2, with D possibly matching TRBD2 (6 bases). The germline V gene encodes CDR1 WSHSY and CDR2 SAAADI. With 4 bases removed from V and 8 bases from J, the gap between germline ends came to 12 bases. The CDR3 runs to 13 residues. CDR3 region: CASSVGGADEQFF. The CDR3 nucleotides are TGCGCCAGCAGTGTTGGAGGGGCGGATGAGCAGTTCTTC.

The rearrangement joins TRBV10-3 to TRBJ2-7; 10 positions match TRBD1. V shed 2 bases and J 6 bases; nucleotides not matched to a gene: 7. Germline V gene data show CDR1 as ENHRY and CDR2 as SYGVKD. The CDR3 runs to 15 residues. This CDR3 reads CAISEGTGAAGEQYF. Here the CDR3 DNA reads TGTGCCATCAGTGAGGGGACAGGGGCGGCGGGCGAGCAGTACTTC.

The CDR3 nucleotides are TGTGCCAGCAGCCTTATCCCGGGCCCTATGGGGGAAAAACTGTTTTTT. Translated, it gives CASSLIPGPMGEKLFF. This sequence joins TRBV27 and TRBJ1-4; no clear D. The CDR3 has 16 residues. The V end lost 6 bases, the J end lost 8 bases, and 22 bases lay between the germline ends. Germline V gives CDR1 MNHEY, CDR2 SMNVEV (reference sequence).

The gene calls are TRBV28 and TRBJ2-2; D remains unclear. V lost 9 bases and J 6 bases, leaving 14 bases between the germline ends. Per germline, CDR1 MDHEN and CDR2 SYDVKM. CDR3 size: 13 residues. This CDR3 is CASSENGSGELFF. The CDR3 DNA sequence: TGTGCCAGTTCCGAGAACGGATCCGGGGAGCTGTTTTTT.

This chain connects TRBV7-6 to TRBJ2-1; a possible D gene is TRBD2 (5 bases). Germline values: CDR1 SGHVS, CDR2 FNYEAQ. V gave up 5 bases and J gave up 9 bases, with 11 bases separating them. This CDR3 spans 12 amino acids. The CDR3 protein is CASSPISGEQFF. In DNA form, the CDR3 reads TGTGCCAGCAGCCCCATCAGCGGTGAGCAGTTCTTC.

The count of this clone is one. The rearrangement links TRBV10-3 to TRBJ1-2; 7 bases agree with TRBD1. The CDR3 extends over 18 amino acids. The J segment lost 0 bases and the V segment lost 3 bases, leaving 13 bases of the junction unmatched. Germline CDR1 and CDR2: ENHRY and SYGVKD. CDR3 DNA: TGTGCCATCAGTGATACTGGGACAGCCAGCAAGGCTAACTATGGCTACACCTTC. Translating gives CAISDTGTASKANYGYTF.

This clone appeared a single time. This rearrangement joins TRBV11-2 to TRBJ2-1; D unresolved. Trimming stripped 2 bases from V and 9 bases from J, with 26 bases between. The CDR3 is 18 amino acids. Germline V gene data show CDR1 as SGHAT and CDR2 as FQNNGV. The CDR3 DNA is TGTGCCAGCAGCTTAACCACCTTCGGCCGTACGCTACATGTTGAGCAGTTCTTC. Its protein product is CASSLTTFGRTLHVEQFF. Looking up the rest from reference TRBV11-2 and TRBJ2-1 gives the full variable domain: EAGVAQSPRYKIIEKRQSVAFWCNPISGHATLYWYQQILGQGPKLLIQFQNNGVVDDSQLPKDRFSAERLKGVDSTLKIQPAKLEDSAVYLCASSLTTFGRTLHVEQFFGPGTRLTVL.

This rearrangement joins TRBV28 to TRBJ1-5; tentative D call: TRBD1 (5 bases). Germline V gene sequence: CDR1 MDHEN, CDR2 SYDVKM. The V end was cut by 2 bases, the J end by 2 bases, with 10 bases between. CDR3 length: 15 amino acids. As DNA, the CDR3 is TGTGCCAGCAGTTTAAGGGTCAGGGGCAATCAGCCCCAGCATTTT. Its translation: CASSLRVRGNQPQHF.

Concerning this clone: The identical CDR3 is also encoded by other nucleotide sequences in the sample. The CDR3 reads CASSSRTGTNTEAFF. CDR3 DNA sequence: TGTGCCAGTAGTTCCAGGACAGGGACGAACACTGAAGCTTTCTTT. The chain has TRBV19 and TRBJ1-1; 8 bases map to TRBD1. In germline, CDR1 is LNHDA, CDR2 SQIVND (reference sequence). The CDR3 loop spans 15 amino acids. V lost 5 bases, J lost 1 base, and 6 bases stayed unmatched. Full variable domain (outside the CDR3, taken from reference TRBV19 and TRBJ1-1): DGGITQSPKYLFRKEGQNVTLSCEQNLNHDAMYWYRQDPGQGLRLIYYSQIVNDFQKGDIAEGYSVSREKKESFPLTVTSAQKNPTAFYLCASSSRTGTNTEAFFGQGTRLTVV.

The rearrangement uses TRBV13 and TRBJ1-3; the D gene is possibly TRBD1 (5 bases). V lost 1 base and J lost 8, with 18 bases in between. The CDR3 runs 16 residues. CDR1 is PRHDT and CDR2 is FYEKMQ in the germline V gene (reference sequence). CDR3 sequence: CASSLDPGAGLDTIYF. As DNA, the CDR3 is TGTGCCAGCAGCTTAGACCCGGGAGCAGGGTTAGACACCATATATTTT.

This CDR3 reads CASGRGRFNEKLFF. The DNA for the CDR3 is TGTGCCAGCGGCCGGGGCAGGTTTAATGAAAAACTGTTTTTT. The V call is TRBV7-9, the J call TRBJ1-4, with TRBD1 as a possible D gene (5 bases). CDR1 SEHNR and CDR2 FQNEAQ come from the germline V gene (reference sequence). The CDR3 totals 14 residues. The V end lost 8 bases, the J end lost 4 bases, and 14 bases lay between the germline ends. Full variable domain (missing parts from reference TRBV7-9 and TRBJ1-4): DTGVSQNPRHKITKRGQNVTFRCDPISEHNRLYWYRQTLGQGPEFLTYFQNEAQLEKSRLLSDRFSAERPKGSFSTLEIQRTEQGDSAMYLCASGRGRFNEKLFFGSGTQLSVL.

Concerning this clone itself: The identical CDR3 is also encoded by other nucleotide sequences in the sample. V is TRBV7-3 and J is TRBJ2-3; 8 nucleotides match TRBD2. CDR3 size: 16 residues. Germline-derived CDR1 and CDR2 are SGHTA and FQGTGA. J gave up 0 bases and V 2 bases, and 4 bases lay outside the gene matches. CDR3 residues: CASSLRGGRSTDTQYF. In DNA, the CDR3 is TGTGCCAGCAGCTTACGAGGCGGGAGGAGCACAGATACGCAGTATTTT.

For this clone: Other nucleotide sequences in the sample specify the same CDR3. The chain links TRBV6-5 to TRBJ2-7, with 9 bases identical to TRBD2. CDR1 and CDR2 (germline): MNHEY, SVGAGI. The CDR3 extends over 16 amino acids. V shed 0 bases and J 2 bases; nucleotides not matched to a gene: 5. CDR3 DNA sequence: TGTGCCAGCAGTTACTCCGCGGGAGGGAGGACCTACGAGCAGTACTTC. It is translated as CASSYSAGGRTYEQYF.

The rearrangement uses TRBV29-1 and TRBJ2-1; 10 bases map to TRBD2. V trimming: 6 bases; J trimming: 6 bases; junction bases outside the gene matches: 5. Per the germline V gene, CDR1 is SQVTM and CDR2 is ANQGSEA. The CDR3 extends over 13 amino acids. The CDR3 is CSVVGTSVNEQFF. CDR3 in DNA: TGCAGCGTCGTGGGGACTAGCGTCAATGAGCAGTTCTTC.

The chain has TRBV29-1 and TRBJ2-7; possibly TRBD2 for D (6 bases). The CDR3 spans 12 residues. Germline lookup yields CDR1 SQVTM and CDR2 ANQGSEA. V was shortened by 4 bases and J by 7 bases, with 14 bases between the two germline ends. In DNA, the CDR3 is TGCAGCGTTGGACCTAGGGAGGTGGAGCAGTACTTC. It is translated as CSVGPREVEQYF.

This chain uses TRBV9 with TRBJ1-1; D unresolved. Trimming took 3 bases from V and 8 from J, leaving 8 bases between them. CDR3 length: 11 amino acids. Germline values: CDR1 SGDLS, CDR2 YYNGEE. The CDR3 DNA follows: TGTGCCAGCAGCGCGGGCTACGAAGCTTTCTTT. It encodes CASSAGYEAFF.

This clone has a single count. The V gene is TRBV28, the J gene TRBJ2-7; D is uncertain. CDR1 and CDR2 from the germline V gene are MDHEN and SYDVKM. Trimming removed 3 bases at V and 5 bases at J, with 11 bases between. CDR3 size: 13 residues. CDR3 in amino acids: CASSFGIGNEQYF. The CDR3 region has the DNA TGTGCCAGCAGTTTTGGGATAGGAAACGAGCAGTACTTC.

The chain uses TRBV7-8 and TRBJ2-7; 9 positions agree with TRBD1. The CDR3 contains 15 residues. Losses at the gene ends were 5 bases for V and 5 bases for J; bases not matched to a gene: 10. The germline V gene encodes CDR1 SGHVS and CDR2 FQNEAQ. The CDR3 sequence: CASSPTGGSRNEQYF. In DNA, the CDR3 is TGTGCCAGCAGCCCGACAGGGGGTTCAAGGAACGAGCAGTACTTC.

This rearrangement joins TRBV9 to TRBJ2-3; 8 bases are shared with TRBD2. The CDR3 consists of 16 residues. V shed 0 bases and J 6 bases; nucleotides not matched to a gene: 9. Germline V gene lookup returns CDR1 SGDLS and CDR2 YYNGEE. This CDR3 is CASSVELLAVMDTQYF. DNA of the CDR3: TGTGCCAGCAGCGTAGAATTACTAGCGGTCATGGATACGCAGTATTTT. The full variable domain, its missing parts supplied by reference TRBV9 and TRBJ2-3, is DSGVTQTPKHLITATGQRVTLRCSPRSGDLSVYWYQQSLDQGLQFLIQYYNGEERAKGNILERFSAQQFPDLHSELNLSSLELGDSALYFCASSVELLAVMDTQYFGPGTRLTVL.

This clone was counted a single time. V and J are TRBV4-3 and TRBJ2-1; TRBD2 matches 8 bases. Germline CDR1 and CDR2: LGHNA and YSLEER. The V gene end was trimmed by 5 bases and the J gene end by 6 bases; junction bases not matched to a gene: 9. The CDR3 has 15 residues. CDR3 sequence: CASSTAGGLLNEQFF. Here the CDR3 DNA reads TGCGCCAGCAGCACCGCGGGAGGCCTACTCAATGAGCAGTTCTTC.

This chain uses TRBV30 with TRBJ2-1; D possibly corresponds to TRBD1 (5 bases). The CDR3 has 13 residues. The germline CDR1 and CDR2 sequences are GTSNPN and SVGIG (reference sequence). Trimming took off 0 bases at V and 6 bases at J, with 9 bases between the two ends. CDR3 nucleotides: TGTGCCTGGAGTGTCGGACACCCCAATGAGCAGTTCTTC. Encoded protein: CAWSVGHPNEQFF.

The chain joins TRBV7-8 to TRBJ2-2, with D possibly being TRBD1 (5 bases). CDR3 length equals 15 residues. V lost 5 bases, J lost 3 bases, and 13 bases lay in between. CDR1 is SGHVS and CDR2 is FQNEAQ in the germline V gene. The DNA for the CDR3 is TGTGCCAGCAGCGTTGCAGGGCAATACACCGGGGAGCTGTTTTTT. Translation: CASSVAGQYTGELFF.